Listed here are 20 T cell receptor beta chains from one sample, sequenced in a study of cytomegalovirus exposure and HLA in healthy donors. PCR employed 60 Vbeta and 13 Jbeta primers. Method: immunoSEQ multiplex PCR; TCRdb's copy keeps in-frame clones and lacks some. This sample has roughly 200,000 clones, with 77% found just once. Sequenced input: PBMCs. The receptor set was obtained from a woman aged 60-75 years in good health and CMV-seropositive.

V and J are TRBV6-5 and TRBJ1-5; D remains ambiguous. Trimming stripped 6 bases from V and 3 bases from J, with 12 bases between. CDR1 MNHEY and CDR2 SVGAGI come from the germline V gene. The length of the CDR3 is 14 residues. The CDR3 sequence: CASRGGQPNQPQHF. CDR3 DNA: TGTGCCAGCAGGGGCGGGCAGCCCAATCAGCCCCAGCATTTT.

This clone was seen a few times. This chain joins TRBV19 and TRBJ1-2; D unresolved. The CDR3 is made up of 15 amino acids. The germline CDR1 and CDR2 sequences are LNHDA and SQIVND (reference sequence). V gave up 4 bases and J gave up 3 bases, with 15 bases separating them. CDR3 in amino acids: CASSTSPAGYYGYTF. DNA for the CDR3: TGTGCCAGTAGTACATCTCCGGCCGGGTACTATGGCTACACCTTC.

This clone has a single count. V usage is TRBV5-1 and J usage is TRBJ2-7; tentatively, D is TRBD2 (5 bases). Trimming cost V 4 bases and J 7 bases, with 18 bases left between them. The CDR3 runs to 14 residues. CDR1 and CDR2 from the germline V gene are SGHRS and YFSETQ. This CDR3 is CASSPLRQSGEQYF. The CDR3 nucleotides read TGCGCCAGCAGCCCTCTGAGACAATCGGGGGAGCAGTACTTC.

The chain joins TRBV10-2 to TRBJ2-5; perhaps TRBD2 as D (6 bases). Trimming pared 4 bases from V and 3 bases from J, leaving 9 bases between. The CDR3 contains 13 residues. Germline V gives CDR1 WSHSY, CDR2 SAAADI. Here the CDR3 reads CASSGRGKETQYF. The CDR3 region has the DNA TGCGCCAGCAGTGGGCGGGGTAAAGAGACCCAGTACTTC.

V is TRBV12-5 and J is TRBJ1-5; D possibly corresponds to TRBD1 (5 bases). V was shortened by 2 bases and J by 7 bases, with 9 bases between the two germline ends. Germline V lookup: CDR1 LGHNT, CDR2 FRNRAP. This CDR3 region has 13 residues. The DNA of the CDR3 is TGTGCTAGTGGTTTGTCTCAGGGACAGCCCCAGCATTTT. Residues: CASGLSQGQPQHF.

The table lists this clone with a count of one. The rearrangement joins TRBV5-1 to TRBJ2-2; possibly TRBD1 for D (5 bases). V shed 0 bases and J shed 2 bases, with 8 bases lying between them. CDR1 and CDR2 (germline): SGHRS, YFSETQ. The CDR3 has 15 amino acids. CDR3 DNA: TGCGCCAGCAGCTTGGGTCGGACAAACACCGGGGAGCTGTTTTTT. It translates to CASSLGRTNTGELFF.

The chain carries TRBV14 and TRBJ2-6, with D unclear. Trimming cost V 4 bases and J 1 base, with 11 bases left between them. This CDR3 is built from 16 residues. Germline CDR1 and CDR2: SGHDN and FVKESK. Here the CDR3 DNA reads TGTGCCAGCAGCCTAGCTTGGAATTCTGGGGCCAACGTCCTGACTTTC. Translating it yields CASSLAWNSGANVLTF.

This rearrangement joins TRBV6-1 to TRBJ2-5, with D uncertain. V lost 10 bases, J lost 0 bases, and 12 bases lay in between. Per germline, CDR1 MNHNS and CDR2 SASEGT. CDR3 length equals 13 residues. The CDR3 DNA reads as TGTGCCACCGAAAACAAGTACCAAGAGACCCAGTACTTC. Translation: CATENKYQETQYF.

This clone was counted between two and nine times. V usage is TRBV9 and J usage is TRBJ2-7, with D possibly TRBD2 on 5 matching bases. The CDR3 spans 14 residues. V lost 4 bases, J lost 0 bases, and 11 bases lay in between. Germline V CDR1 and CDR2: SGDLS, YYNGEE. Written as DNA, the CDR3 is TGTGCCAGCAGCCCCGGGGTGAACTCCTACGAGCAGTACTTC. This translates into CASSPGVNSYEQYF.

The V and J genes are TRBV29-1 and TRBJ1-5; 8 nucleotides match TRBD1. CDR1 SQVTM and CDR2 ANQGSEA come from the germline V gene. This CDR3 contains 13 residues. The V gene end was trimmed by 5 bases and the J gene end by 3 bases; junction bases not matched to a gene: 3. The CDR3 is CSVRQGINQPQHF. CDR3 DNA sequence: TGCAGCGTTCGACAGGGGATCAATCAGCCCCAGCATTTT.

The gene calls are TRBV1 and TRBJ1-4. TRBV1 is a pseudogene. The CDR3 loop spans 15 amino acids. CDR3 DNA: TGCACCAGCAGCCAAGATAAGAGCCGGGTTGAAAAACTGTTTTTT. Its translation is CTSSQDKSRVEKLFF.

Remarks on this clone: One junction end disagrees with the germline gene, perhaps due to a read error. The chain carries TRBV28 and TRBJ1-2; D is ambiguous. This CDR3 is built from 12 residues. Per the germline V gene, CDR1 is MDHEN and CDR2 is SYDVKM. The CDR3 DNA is TGTGTCAGCAGTTTATTTCAGCGAGGCTACACCTTC. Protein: CVSSLFQRGYTF.

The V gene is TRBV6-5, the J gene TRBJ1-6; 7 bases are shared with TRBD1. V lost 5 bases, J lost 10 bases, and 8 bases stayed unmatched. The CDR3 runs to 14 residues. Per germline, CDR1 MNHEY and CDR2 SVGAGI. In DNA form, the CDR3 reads TGTGCCAGCAGTGAACAGGGGCGCCGATCACCCCTCCACTTT. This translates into CASSEQGRRSPLHF.

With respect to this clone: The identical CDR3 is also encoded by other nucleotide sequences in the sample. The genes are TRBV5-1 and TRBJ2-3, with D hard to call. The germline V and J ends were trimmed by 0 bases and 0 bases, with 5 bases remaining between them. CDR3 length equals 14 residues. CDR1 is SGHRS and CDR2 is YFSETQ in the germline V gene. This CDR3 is CASSLDRSTDTQYF. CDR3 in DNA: TGCGCCAGCAGCTTGGACAGAAGCACAGATACGCAGTATTTT.

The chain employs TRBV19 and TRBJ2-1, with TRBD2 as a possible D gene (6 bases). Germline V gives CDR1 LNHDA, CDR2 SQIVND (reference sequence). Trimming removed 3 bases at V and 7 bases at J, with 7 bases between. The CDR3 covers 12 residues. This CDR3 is CASSMAGNEQFF. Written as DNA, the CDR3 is TGTGCCAGTAGTATGGCGGGGAATGAGCAGTTCTTC.

CDR3 sequence reads: CASSPASFYEQYF. The CDR3 bases are TGTGCCAGCAGTCCCGCAAGCTTCTACGAGCAGTACTTC. This sequence joins TRBV27 and TRBJ2-7; D gene uncertain. V lost 5 bases and J lost 3, with 11 bases in between. Germline CDR1 and CDR2: MNHEY and SMNVEV (reference sequence). The CDR3 covers 13 residues.

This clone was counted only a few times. The CDR3 nucleotides read TGTGCCAGCAGTCCTAACAGGGCGAGCTCCTACGAGCAGTACTTC. Its translation: CASSPNRASSYEQYF. The rearrangement joins TRBV27 to TRBJ2-7; possible D gene TRBD1, 6 bases. Germline CDR1 reads MNHEY; CDR2 reads SMNVEV (reference sequence). With 5 bases removed from V and 0 bases from J, the gap between germline ends came to 14 bases. CDR3 length equals 15 residues.

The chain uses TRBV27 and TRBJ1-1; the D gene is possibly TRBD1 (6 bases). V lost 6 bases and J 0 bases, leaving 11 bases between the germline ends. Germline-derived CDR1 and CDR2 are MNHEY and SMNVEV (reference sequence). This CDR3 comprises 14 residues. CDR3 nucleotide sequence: TGTGCCAGCAGAGGGGGTAGGTTGAACACTGAAGCTTTCTTT. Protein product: CASRGGRLNTEAFF.

CDR3 in amino acids: CAISEYGLAGSETQYF. For the CDR3, the DNA is TGTGCCATCAGTGAGTATGGACTAGCGGGTTCAGAGACCCAGTACTTC. The chain couples TRBV10-3 to TRBJ2-5; 11 bases map to TRBD2. This CDR3 comprises 16 residues. Trimming took 1 base from V and 4 from J; bases not matched to a gene: 5. Germline V CDR1 and CDR2: ENHRY, SYGVKD.

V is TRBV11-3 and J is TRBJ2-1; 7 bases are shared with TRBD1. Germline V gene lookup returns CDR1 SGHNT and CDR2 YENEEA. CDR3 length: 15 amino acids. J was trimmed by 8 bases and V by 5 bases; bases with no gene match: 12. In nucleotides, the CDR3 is TGTGCCAGCAGCATGACGACAGGGCCCCACTATGAGCAGTTCTTC. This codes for CASSMTTGPHYEQFF. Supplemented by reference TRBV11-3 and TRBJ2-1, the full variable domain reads EAGVVQSPRYKIIEKKQPVAFWCNPISGHNTLYWYLQNLGQGPELLIRYENEEAVDDSQLPKDRFSAERLKGVDSTLKIQPAELGDSAVYLCASSMTTGPHYEQFFGPGTRLTVL.